The 14 T cell receptor beta chains in this list originate from one sample, sequenced in a study of blood T cells in healthy people across ages. A sample-barcoded 5' primer and a J-beta primer mix were used in a second PCR of roughly 7 to 12 cycles. TCRdb fed the 5' RACE reads into MiXCR, producing one record per CDR3 protein. The sample lists roughly 1.5 million distinct CDR3 sequences; roughly 43% were seen once. The specimen was blood. These receptors were taken from a woman aged 18-30 years in good health.

The rearrangement links TRBV20-1 to TRBJ2-1, with D perhaps TRBD2 (5 bases). The CDR3 runs to 14 residues. Germline V gene data show CDR1 as DFQATT and CDR2 as SNEGSKA (reference sequence). Trimming left V 6 bases short and J 4 bases short, with 16 bases between. CDR3 amino acids: CSARVTAEYNEQFF. Here the CDR3 DNA reads TGCAGTGCGAGGGTTACAGCGGAGTACAATGAGCAGTTCTTC.

This clonotype was recorded a few times. The V and J genes are TRBV15 and TRBJ2-1; D call uncertain. There are 14 residues in the CDR3. V lost 1 base and J lost 3, with 7 bases in between. The germline CDR1 and CDR2 sequences are LNHNV and YYDKDF (reference sequence). CDR3 coding DNA: TGTGCCACCAGCAGAGGGGCCAACTACAATGAGCAGTTCTTC. Protein product: CATSRGANYNEQFF.

V usage is TRBV6-5 and J usage is TRBJ2-6; TRBD1 agrees at 8 bases. In germline, CDR1 is MNHEY, CDR2 SVGAGI. This CDR3 has 16 amino acids. After removal of 4 bases from V and 4 bases from J, the junction contained 6 bases not matched to a gene. CDR3 loop: CASSFDRGSGANVLTF. CDR3 in DNA: TGTGCCAGCAGTTTCGACAGGGGCTCCGGGGCCAACGTCCTGACTTTC.

The chain joins TRBV30 to TRBJ2-3, with D maybe TRBD2 (6 bases). This CDR3 is 14 amino acids long. Trimming shortened V by 6 bases and J by 8 bases, and 21 bases separated the two germline ends. Looked up from germline, CDR1 is GTSNPN and CDR2 is SVGIG (reference sequence). DNA for the CDR3: TGTGCCTGTCGGGGACTGACTGGGGTGGGTACGCAGTATTTT. Protein product: CACRGLTGVGTQYF.

The chain is built from TRBV6-2 or TRBV6-3 and TRBJ2-4; D is perhaps TRBD1 (5 bases). Matching the DNA end better, TRBJ2-5 makes the J call doubtful. Germline CDR1 is MNHEY and CDR2 is SVGEGT. There are 14 residues in the CDR3. The CDR3 reads CASRQTGLQETQYF. The CDR3 DNA sequence: TGTGCCAGCAGGCAAACAGGTTTGCAAGAGACCCAGTACTTC.

This clonotype was observed at least ten times. The chain combines TRBV5-1 with TRBJ2-3, with D hard to call. The CDR3 is 13 amino acids. V lost 6 bases and J lost 2, with 10 bases in between. Per the germline V gene, CDR1 is SGHRS and CDR2 is YFSETQ. In DNA, the CDR3 is TGCGCCAGCAAAAGTAGCTTCACAGATACGCAGTATTTT. As protein: CASKSSFTDTQYF.

The chain employs TRBV4-1 and TRBJ2-2; D unclear. The germline V and J ends were trimmed by 0 bases and 4 bases, with 9 bases remaining between them. The CDR3 is made up of 15 amino acids. The V gene's germline CDR1 is MGHRA and CDR2 YSYEKL. The CDR3 sequence is CASSQEQYGTGELFF. The CDR3 DNA follows: TGCGCCAGCAGCCAAGAACAGTACGGCACCGGGGAGCTGTTTTTT.

In this sample, this clonotype turned up a few times. This rearrangement joins TRBV21-1 to TRBJ1-2; TRBD1, the table's D call, lacks a check against the DNA. TRBV21-1 is noted as a pseudogene. The CDR3 runs to 15 residues. The CDR3 nucleotides are TGTGCCAGCAGCGGACGGACACGGCGTAACTATGGCTACACCTTC. This codes for CASSGRTRRNYGYTF.

Only one count was recorded for this clonotype. J is TRBJ1-1 and V is TRBV20-1; D remains ambiguous. There are 12 residues in the CDR3. Germline-derived CDR1 and CDR2 are DFQATT and SNEGSKA (reference sequence). The V gene lost 3 bases and the J gene lost 9 bases, with 14 bases spanning the gap. In DNA, the CDR3 is TGCAGTGCTAGCCCCGGGAGAGAAAAAGCTTTCTTT. Translating it yields CSASPGREKAFF.

There are a few counts of this clonotype. The chain couples TRBV20-1 to TRBJ2-7; D gene uncertain. Germline V gene data show CDR1 as DFQATT and CDR2 as SNEGSKA (reference sequence). The CDR3 covers 15 residues. V gave up 0 bases and J gave up 3 bases, with 15 bases separating them. The CDR3 bases are TGCAGTGCTAGAGAGAGGCGGCGAAATGACTACGAGCAGTACTTC. Translated, it gives CSARERRRNDYEQYF.

The genes are TRBV29-1 and TRBJ1-2; no clear D. There are 13 residues in the CDR3. V lost 0 bases to trimming and J lost 3 bases, with 8 bases between them. The germline V gene has CDR1 SQVTM and CDR2 ANQGSEA. In DNA form, the CDR3 reads TGCAGCGTTGAAGAAGGGCTCCACTATGGCTACACCTTC. This codes for CSVEEGLHYGYTF.

This clonotype was seen a handful of times. V gene TRBV4-3 combines with J gene TRBJ2-1, with 10 positions matching TRBD2. V shed 2 bases, J shed 2 bases, and the junction held 3 bases outside the gene matches. Germline V gene sequence: CDR1 LGHNA, CDR2 YSLEER. The CDR3 has 16 amino acids. Here the CDR3 DNA reads TGCGCCAGCAGCCAACGGACTAGCGGCCCCTACAATGAGCAGTTCTTC. Its protein product is CASSQRTSGPYNEQFF.

J is TRBJ2-5 and V is TRBV7-9; no reliable D call. Trimming stripped 5 bases from V and 2 bases from J, with 9 bases between. The CDR3 is 13 amino acids. CDR1 and CDR2 from the germline V gene are SEHNR and FQNEAQ (reference sequence). CDR3 sequence (DNA): TGTGCCAGCAGCGCCCAGCCACAAGAGACCCAGTACTTC. Its translation: CASSAQPQETQYF. The complete variable domain, with remaining parts taken from reference TRBV7-9 and TRBJ2-5, reads DTGVSQNPRHKITKRGQNVTFRCDPISEHNRLYWYRQTLGQGPEFLTYFQNEAQLEKSRLLSDRFSAERPKGSFSTLEIQRTEQGDSAMYLCASSAQPQETQYFGPGTRLLVL.

The rearrangement links TRBV9 to TRBJ1-1, with TRBD1 identical over 7 bases. Germline V gene sequence: CDR1 SGDLS, CDR2 YYNGEE. Germline trimming cut 3 bases from V and 0 bases from J; bases unmatched to any gene: 5. The CDR3 totals 15 residues. In nucleotides, the CDR3 is TGTGCCAGCAGCGCCCAGACAGGGATGAACACTGAAGCTTTCTTT. Its translation: CASSAQTGMNTEAFF. The variable domain in full, completed from reference TRBV9 and TRBJ1-1, reads DSGVTQTPKHLITATGQRVTLRCSPRSGDLSVYWYQQSLDQGLQFLIQYYNGEERAKGNILERFSAQQFPDLHSELNLSSLELGDSALYFCASSAQTGMNTEAFFGQGTRLTVV.